The 26 T cell receptor beta chains below all came from one sample that was sequenced in a study of CD8+ T cells in alopecia areata. Sequencing used cDNA as its template, made by extracting RNA and reverse transcribing it. Clones were read by immunoSEQ multiplex PCR, and TCRdb kept only the in-frame ones, dropping some. The sample lists a few hundred thousand clones, approximately 67% occurring once. Treatment defined: oral pan-JAK inhibitor, 5-10 mg twice daily. Sequenced here: CD4+ T cells sorted from blood, sampled around week 46, from a patient treated with tofacitinib. These receptors all come from a human donor with alopecia areata.

The rearrangement links TRBV7-2 to TRBJ1-2, with TRBD1 matching 9 bases. V lost 6 bases and J lost 8; bases outside the gene matches: 10. This CDR3 comprises 14 residues. Germline-derived CDR1 and CDR2 are SGHTA and FQGNSA. CDR3 sequence (DNA): TGTGCCAGCAGTTTTGGAGGGACAGGGATCGGCTACACCTTC. This gives the protein CASSFGGTGIGYTF.

The chain combines TRBV29-1 with TRBJ1-5; 9 bases are a match to TRBD1. The CDR3 runs to 13 residues. J gave up 7 bases and V 6 bases, and 7 bases lay outside the gene matches. The V gene's germline CDR1 is SQVTM and CDR2 ANQGSEA. The CDR3 DNA is TGCAGCGTGGGACAGGGAGTAGAGCAGCCCCAGCATTTT. This sequence encodes CSVGQGVEQPQHF.

In this sample, this clone turned up a few times. This sequence joins TRBV10-3 and TRBJ2-5, with D unclear. The germline V gene encodes CDR1 ENHRY and CDR2 SYGVKD. CDR3 length: 12 amino acids. V gave up 3 bases and J gave up 5 bases, with 7 bases separating them. CDR3 sequence reads: CAISDSGETQYF. CDR3 DNA: TGTGCCATCAGTGATAGTGGGGAGACCCAGTACTTC.

The V and J genes are TRBV28 and TRBJ2-7; D possibly corresponds to TRBD2 (6 bases). The CDR3 is 11 residues long. Germline lookup yields CDR1 MDHEN and CDR2 SYDVKM. V lost 11 bases and J lost 2, with 10 bases in between. CDR3 DNA sequence: TGTGCCGGGGGAGGCGCCTACGAGCAGTACTTC. This sequence encodes CAGGGAYEQYF.

This chain uses TRBV4-3 with TRBJ1-2; D ambiguous. Trimming shortened V by 1 base and J by 4 bases, and 13 bases separated the two germline ends. This CDR3 spans 15 amino acids. Germline V lookup: CDR1 LGHNA, CDR2 YSLEER. CDR3 in DNA: TGCGCCAGCAGCCAAGGTCTGTCAGACCTCTATGGCTACACCTTC. It yields the protein CASSQGLSDLYGYTF.

CDR3 in DNA: TGTGCCTGGAGTAGTGATGGGCATAGCAATCAGCCCCAGCATTTT. This encodes CAWSSDGHSNQPQHF. The chain has TRBV30 and TRBJ1-5; D remains ambiguous. The germline gives CDR1 GTSNPN, CDR2 SVGIG (reference sequence). This CDR3 contains 15 residues. The V end was cut by 2 bases, the J end by 0 bases, with 11 bases between.

The chain combines TRBV29-1 with TRBJ2-3; either TRBD1 or TRBD2 may supply D (6 bases each). The CDR3 spans 14 residues. V lost 5 bases to trimming and J lost 4 bases, with 16 bases between them. Germline V gene sequence: CDR1 SQVTM, CDR2 ANQGSEA. This chain's CDR3 is CSVQVRGPSDTQYF. CDR3 DNA: TGCAGCGTTCAAGTCCGGGGGCCCTCAGATACGCAGTATTTT.

V is TRBV7-2 and J is TRBJ2-5, with D tentatively TRBD1 or TRBD2 (5 bases each). The CDR3 sequence is 17 residues long. CDR1 is SGHTA and CDR2 is FQGNSA in the germline V gene. Trimming shortened V by 0 bases and J by 5 bases, and 19 bases separated the two germline ends. CDR3 DNA sequence: TGTGCCAGCAGCTTAGCCCCACGACGGGGCAATATGGAGACCCAGTACTTC. It codes for CASSLAPRRGNMETQYF.

J is TRBJ1-2 and V is TRBV29-1; weak D call: TRBD1 (6 bases). Germline assignment: CDR1 SQVTM and CDR2 ANQGSEA. V lost 2 bases to trimming and J lost 6 bases, with 13 bases between them. This CDR3 spans 13 amino acids. CDR3 loop: CSVEKGEGNGYTF. CDR3 in DNA: TGCAGCGTTGAAAAGGGGGAAGGGAATGGCTACACCTTC.

The chain combines TRBV29-1 with TRBJ2-7; no firm D call. Trimming took off 6 bases at V and 4 bases at J, with 10 bases between the two ends. Germline V lookup: CDR1 SQVTM, CDR2 ANQGSEA. The CDR3 has 11 amino acids. CDR3 protein: CSVLTGYEQYF. CDR3 in DNA: TGCAGCGTACTTACCGGATACGAGCAGTACTTC.

The chain uses TRBV2 and TRBJ1-1; TRBD1 matches at 9 bases. Germline V gene lookup returns CDR1 SNHLY and CDR2 FYNNEI. The CDR3 length is 15 residues. V gave up 10 bases and J gave up 6 bases; unmatched junction bases: 15. In DNA form, the CDR3 reads TGTGCCATCTCCGACAGGGGGTGGGAGGTGGCTGAAGCTTTCTTT. It is translated as CAISDRGWEVAEAFF.

The chain carries TRBV7-2 and TRBJ2-2; D not resolved. Deletions cut 2 bases from V and 0 bases from J, with 7 bases between. The germline gives CDR1 SGHTA, CDR2 FQGNSA. The CDR3 totals 15 residues. The CDR3 sequence: CASSLWTSNTGELFF. The CDR3 bases are TGTGCCAGCAGCTTATGGACGTCGAACACCGGGGAGCTGTTTTTT.

The chain has TRBV10-3 and TRBJ1-6; D gene uncertain. Trimming removed 10 bases from V and 3 bases from J, with 19 bases in between. The length of the CDR3 is 16 residues. Per germline, CDR1 ENHRY and CDR2 SYGVKD. CDR3 residues: CATAREGLNYNSPLHF. Written as DNA, the CDR3 is TGTGCCACCGCCCGGGAGGGCCTGAACTATAATTCACCCCTCCACTTT.

This clone was counted between two and nine times. The CDR3 DNA reads as TGCAGCGCCGGGACAGCGAGCACAGATACGCAGTATTTT. It encodes CSAGTASTDTQYF. The rearrangement joins TRBV29-1 to TRBJ2-3, with 7 bases aligning to TRBD1. Germline-derived CDR1 and CDR2 are SQVTM and ANQGSEA. This CDR3 has 13 residues. J lost 0 bases, V lost 7 bases, and 4 bases had no gene match.

This clone was counted once. V is TRBV7-2 and J is TRBJ1-2; D may be TRBD1 (6 bases). This CDR3 is built from 16 residues. V shed 5 bases and J shed 3 bases, with 19 bases lying between them. In germline, CDR1 is SGHTA, CDR2 FQGNSA. The CDR3: CASSPRGQGQHYGYTF. For the CDR3, the DNA is TGTGCCAGCAGCCCTAGGGGCCAGGGGCAGCACTATGGCTACACCTTC.

In its sample, this clone was seen a few times. V and J are TRBV7-2 and TRBJ2-7, with unresolved D. The CDR3 sequence is 12 residues long. Trimming shortened V by 2 bases and J by 6 bases, and 8 bases separated the two germline ends. Germline-derived CDR1 and CDR2 are SGHTA and FQGNSA. This CDR3 is CASSLTSVEQYF. The CDR3 DNA is TGTGCCAGCAGCTTAACCAGCGTCGAGCAGTACTTC.

This clone was counted between two and nine times. This rearrangement joins TRBV14 to TRBJ1-4; unclear D gene. The germline CDR1 and CDR2 sequences are SGHDN and FVKESK. Trimming took 1 base from V and 4 from J, leaving 10 bases between them. The length of the CDR3 is 15 residues. CDR3 coding DNA: TGTGCCAGCAGCCAAGGGATGCGCGGTAATGAAAAACTGTTTTTT. It encodes CASSQGMRGNEKLFF. The entire variable domain, with the rest obtained from reference TRBV14 and TRBJ1-4, is as follows: EAGVTQFPSHSVIEKGQTVTLRCDPISGHDNLYWYRRVMGKEIKFLLHFVKESKQDESGMPNNRFLAERTGGTYSTLKVQPAELEDSGVYFCASSQGMRGNEKLFFGSGTQLSVL.

As to this clone: Compared with germline, one end of the junction differs, possibly owing to a read error. This chain uses TRBV7-2 with TRBJ2-3; the D gene is possibly TRBD2 (6 bases). Per germline, CDR1 SGHTA and CDR2 FQGNSA. The CDR3 covers 14 residues. The DNA of the CDR3 is TGTGCCAGCACCTTAGCGGTGACGGAGGGTACGCAGTATTTT. It specifies CASTLAVTEGTQYF.

The V call is TRBV30, the J call TRBJ1-1; D not resolved. There are 11 residues in the CDR3. V was pared by 7 bases and J by 5 bases, with 11 bases between. CDR1 and CDR2 (germline): GTSNPN, SVGIG (reference sequence). The CDR3, as DNA: TGTGCCTCAATGGGAGGGACTGAAGCTTTCTTT. Protein: CASMGGTEAFF.

V gene TRBV2 combines with J gene TRBJ1-5; no definite D call. CDR1 is SNHLY, CDR2 FYNNEI, per germline. Trimming left V 7 bases short and J 2 bases short, with 9 bases between. CDR3 size: 13 residues. CDR3 coding DNA: TGTGCCAGCATTCGTGGACGCAATCAGCCCCAGCATTTT. This gives the protein CASIRGRNQPQHF. The full variable domain, its missing parts supplied by reference TRBV2 and TRBJ1-5, is EPEVTQTPSHQVTQMGQEVILRCVPISNHLYFYWYRQILGQKVEFLVSFYNNEISEKSEIFDDQFSVERPDGSNFTLKIRSTKLEDSAMYFCASIRGRNQPQHFGDGTRLSIL.

This chain links TRBV7-2 with TRBJ2-7, with D tentatively TRBD2 (6 bases). The CDR3 consists of 16 residues. Germline CDR1 is SGHTA and CDR2 is FQGNSA. V was trimmed by 3 bases and J by 2 bases, leaving 17 bases between them. CDR3 coding DNA: TGTGCCAGCAGCTTTGATGGGGCGGGGACCCCCTACGAGCAGTACTTC. This codes for CASSFDGAGTPYEQYF.

V usage is TRBV7-9 and J usage is TRBJ2-7, with 8 bases aligning to TRBD1. This CDR3 region has 13 residues. Germline V CDR1 and CDR2: SEHNR, FQNEAQ (reference sequence). V shed 3 bases and J 5 bases; nucleotides not matched to a gene: 3. The CDR3 nucleotides are TGTGCCAGCAGCTTCAGGGGGCGGAACGAGCAGTACTTC. Its protein is CASSFRGRNEQYF.

This clone was seen a few times. The chain employs TRBV11-1 and TRBJ2-1; D gene uncertain. Germline CDR1 reads SGHAT; CDR2 reads FQDESV (reference sequence). CDR3 length equals 13 residues. Between the trimmed V and J ends, which lost 5 bases and 6 bases, there was a span of 11 bases. CDR3 nucleotide sequence: TGTGCCAGCAGCAAGGACGAAGGCAATGAGCAGTTCTTC. Translated: CASSKDEGNEQFF.

The chain is built from TRBV6-5 and TRBJ2-7; D uncertain. The CDR3 spans 14 residues. With 2 bases removed from V and 0 bases from J, the gap between germline ends came to 8 bases. The germline gives CDR1 MNHEY, CDR2 SVGAGI. CDR3 nucleotides: TGTGCCAGCAGTTACAGATCCAACTCCTACGAGCAGTACTTC. Translating it yields CASSYRSNSYEQYF.

The V and J genes are TRBV11-1 and TRBJ1-1; D remains unclear. Per germline, CDR1 SGHAT and CDR2 FQDESV (reference sequence). Trimming pared 5 bases from V and 1 base from J, leaving 8 bases between. This CDR3 has 13 residues. The CDR3 nucleotides are TGTGCCAGCAGCATCCGACAGAACACTGAAGCTTTCTTT. It is translated as CASSIRQNTEAFF. The variable domain in full, with the rest retrieved from reference TRBV11-1 and TRBJ1-1, is EAEVAQSPRYKITEKSQAVAFWCDPISGHATLYWYRQILGQGPELLVQFQDESVVDDSQLPKDRFSAERLKGVDSTLKIQPAELGDSAMYLCASSIRQNTEAFFGQGTRLTVV.

The V call is TRBV5-1, the J call TRBJ2-7; 9 bases fit TRBD1. The germline gives CDR1 SGHRS, CDR2 YFSETQ. The J segment lost 7 bases and the V segment lost 4 bases, leaving 9 bases of the junction unmatched. CDR3 length: 14 residues. The CDR3 nucleotides read TGCGCCAGCAGCCCGGGACAGGGATCGGGGGAGCAGTACTTC. Its translation is CASSPGQGSGEQYF. Full variable domain (rest looked up from reference TRBV5-1 and TRBJ2-7): KAGVTQTPRYLIKTRGQQVTLSCSPISGHRSVSWYQQTPGQGLQFLFEYFSETQRNKGNFPGRFSGRQFSNSRSEMNVSTLELGDSALYLCASSPGQGSGEQYFGPGTRLTVT.